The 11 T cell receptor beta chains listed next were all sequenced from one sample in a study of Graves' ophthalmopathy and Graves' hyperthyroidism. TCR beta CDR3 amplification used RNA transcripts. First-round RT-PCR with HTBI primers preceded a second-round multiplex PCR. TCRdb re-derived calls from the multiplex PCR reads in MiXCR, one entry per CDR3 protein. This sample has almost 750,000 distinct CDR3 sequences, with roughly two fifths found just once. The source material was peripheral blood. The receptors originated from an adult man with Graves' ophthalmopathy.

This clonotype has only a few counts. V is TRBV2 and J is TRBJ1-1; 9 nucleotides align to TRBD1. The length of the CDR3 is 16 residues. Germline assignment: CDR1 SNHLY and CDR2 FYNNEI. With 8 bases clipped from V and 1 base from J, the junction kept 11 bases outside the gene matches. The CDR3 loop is CASLSGQGPTNTEAFF. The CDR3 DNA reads TGTGCCAGCCTTTCGGGACAGGGTCCGACGAACACTGAAGCTTTCTTT.

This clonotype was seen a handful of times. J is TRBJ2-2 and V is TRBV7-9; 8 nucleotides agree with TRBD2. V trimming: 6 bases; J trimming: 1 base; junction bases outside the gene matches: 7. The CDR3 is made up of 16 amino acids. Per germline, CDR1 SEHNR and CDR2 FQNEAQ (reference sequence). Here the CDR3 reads CASSGGGPRNTGELFF. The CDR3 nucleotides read TGTGCCAGCAGTGGCGGGGGGCCCCGGAACACCGGGGAGCTGTTTTTT.

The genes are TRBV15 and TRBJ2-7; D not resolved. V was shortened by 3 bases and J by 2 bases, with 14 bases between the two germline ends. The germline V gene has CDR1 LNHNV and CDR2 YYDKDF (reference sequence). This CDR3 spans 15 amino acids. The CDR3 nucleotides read TGTGCCACCAGCAGCTTACTGGGAAGGGCCTACGAGCAGTACTTC. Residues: CATSSLLGRAYEQYF.

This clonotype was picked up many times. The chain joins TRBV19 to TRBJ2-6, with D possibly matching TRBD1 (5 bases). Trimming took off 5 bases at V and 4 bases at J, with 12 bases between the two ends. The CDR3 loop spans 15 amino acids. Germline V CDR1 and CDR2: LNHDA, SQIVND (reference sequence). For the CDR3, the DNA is TGTGCCAGTAGTTCAGGGTCAGCGGGGGCCAACGTCCTGACTTTC. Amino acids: CASSSGSAGANVLTF. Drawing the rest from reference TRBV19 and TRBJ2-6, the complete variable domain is DGGITQSPKYLFRKEGQNVTLSCEQNLNHDAMYWYRQDPGQGLRLIYYSQIVNDFQKGDIAEGYSVSREKKESFPLTVTSAQKNPTAFYLCASSSGSAGANVLTFGAGSRLTVL.

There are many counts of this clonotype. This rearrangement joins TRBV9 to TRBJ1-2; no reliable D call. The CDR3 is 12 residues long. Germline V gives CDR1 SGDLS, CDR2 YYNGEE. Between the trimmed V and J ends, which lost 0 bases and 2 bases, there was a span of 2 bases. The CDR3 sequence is CASSVGNYGYTF. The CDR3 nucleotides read TGTGCCAGCAGCGTAGGGAACTATGGCTACACCTTC.

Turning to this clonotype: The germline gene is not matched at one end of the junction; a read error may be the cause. The CDR3 DNA follows: TGTGCCAGCAGCTTGGGTGGGGACAGACTCAAGCACGTGGAAGCTTTCTTT. Translated, it gives CASSLGGDRLKHVEAFF. The genes are TRBV5-1 and TRBJ1-1, with 7 bases fitting TRBD1. Germline V lookup: CDR1 SGHRS, CDR2 YFSETQ. CDR3 size: 17 residues.

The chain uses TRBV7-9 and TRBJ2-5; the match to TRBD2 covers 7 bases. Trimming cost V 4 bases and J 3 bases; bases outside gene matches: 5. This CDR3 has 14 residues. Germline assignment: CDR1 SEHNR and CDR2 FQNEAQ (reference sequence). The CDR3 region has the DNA TGTGCCAGCAGCTCAAGCGGGATTAAAGAGACCCAGTACTTC. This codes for CASSSSGIKETQYF.

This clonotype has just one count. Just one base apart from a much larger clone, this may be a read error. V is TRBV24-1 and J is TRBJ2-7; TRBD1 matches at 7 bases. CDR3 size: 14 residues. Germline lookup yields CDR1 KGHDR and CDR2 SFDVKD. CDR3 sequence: CASREQGQDYEQYF. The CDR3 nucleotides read TGCGCCAGCAGGGAACAGGGGCAGGACTACGAGCAGTACTTC.

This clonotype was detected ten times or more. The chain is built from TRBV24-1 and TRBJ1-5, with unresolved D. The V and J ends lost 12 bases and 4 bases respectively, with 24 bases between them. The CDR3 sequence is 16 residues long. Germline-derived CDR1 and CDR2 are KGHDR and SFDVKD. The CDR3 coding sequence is TGTGCCTGGAGTGTAAGTGACCCTCGAAGGAATCAGCCCCAGCATTTT. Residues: CAWSVSDPRRNQPQHF.

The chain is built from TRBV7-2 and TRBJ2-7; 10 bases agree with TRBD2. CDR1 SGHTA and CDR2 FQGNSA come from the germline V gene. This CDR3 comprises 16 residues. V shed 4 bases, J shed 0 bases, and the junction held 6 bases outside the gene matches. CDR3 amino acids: CASSWAERGGSYEQYF. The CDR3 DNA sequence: TGTGCCAGCAGCTGGGCGGAGCGGGGGGGCTCCTACGAGCAGTACTTC. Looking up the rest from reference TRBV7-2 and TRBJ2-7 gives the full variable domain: GAGVSQSPSNKVTEKGKDVELRCDPISGHTALYWYRQSLGQGLEFLIYFQGNSAPDKSGLPSDRFSAERTGGSVSTLTIQRTQQEDSAVYLCASSWAERGGSYEQYFGPGTRLTVT.

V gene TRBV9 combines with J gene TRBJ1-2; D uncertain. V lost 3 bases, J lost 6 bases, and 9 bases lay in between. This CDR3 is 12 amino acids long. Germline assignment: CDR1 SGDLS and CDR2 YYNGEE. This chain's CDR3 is CASSGVGDGYTF. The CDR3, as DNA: TGTGCCAGCAGCGGGGTTGGGGATGGCTACACCTTC.